One and the same sample provided the 20 T cell receptor beta chains below, sequenced in a study of shared clonotypes between healthy human individuals. Only in-frame clones appear in the TCRdb table, and some are missing; sequencing was by immunoSEQ multiplex PCR. The sample holds some 690,000 clones, 90% seen once. Material: memory CD8+ T cells from PBMCs. Subset in this sample: CD45RO+ cells pooled with CCR7-negative TemRA cells. The receptors were gathered from a man aged 18-30 years in good health. Some clones in this sample may be carry-over from other donors' samples.

The gene calls are TRBV7-2 and TRBJ2-7, with 7 bases aligning to TRBD1. In germline, CDR1 is SGHTA, CDR2 FQGNSA. The CDR3 has 14 amino acids. V lost 5 bases to trimming and J lost 2 bases; unmatched junction nucleotides: 6. CDR3 sequence (DNA): TGTGCCAGCAGCCCGCGGACAGGAACCTACGAGCAGTACTTC. Residues: CASSPRTGTYEQYF.

The chain carries TRBV6-9 and TRBJ2-6; TRBD1 agrees at 11 bases. The germline CDR1 and CDR2 sequences are MNHGY and SVAAGI. V shed 7 bases, J shed 1 base, and the junction held 12 bases outside the gene matches. This CDR3 has 19 residues. CDR3 in DNA: TGTGCCAGCACCTCGGCCGGGACAGGGGGGTTTTCTGGGGCCAACGTCCTGACTTTC. Protein: CASTSAGTGGFSGANVLTF.

The chain is built from TRBV2 and TRBJ1-2; the D is unclear. Trimming shortened V by 2 bases and J by 0 bases, and 4 bases separated the two germline ends. CDR1 and CDR2 (germline): SNHLY, FYNNEI. The CDR3 has 13 amino acids. As DNA, the CDR3 is TGTGCCAGCAGTGAATGGGCTAACTATGGCTACACCTTC. It yields the protein CASSEWANYGYTF. Full variable domain (outside the CDR3, taken from reference TRBV2 and TRBJ1-2): EPEVTQTPSHQVTQMGQEVILRCVPISNHLYFYWYRQILGQKVEFLVSFYNNEISEKSEIFDDQFSVERPDGSNFTLKIRSTKLEDSAMYFCASSEWANYGYTFGSGTRLTVV.

This rearrangement joins TRBV6-5 to TRBJ2-7; TRBD1 aligns across 9 bases. This CDR3 has 14 amino acids. V shed 4 bases and J 1 base; nucleotides not matched to a gene: 2. Germline CDR1 reads MNHEY; CDR2 reads SVGAGI. CDR3: CASSSTGGSYEQYF. The DNA for the CDR3 is TGTGCCAGCAGTTCGACAGGGGGTTCCTACGAGCAGTACTTC.

J is TRBJ1-1 and V is TRBV21-1. TRBV21-1 is marked as a pseudogene. The CDR3 covers 11 residues. The CDR3 loop is CASSKPDGAFF. In DNA, the CDR3 is TGTGCCAGCAGCAAACCCGATGGGGCTTTCTTT.

The chain recombines TRBV15 with TRBJ1-1; possible D gene TRBD1, 5 bases. Looked up from germline, CDR1 is LNHNV and CDR2 is YYDKDF (reference sequence). Trimming took 6 bases from V and 4 from J, leaving 15 bases between them. The CDR3 sequence is 14 residues long. The CDR3 spells CATRPSAGPTEAFF. The CDR3 DNA is TGTGCCACCAGGCCTTCTGCAGGGCCCACTGAAGCTTTCTTT.

This clone was recorded only once. CDR3 sequence (DNA): TGTGCCAGCAAACTGGGACATGTGAACACTGAAGCTTTCTTT. This gives the protein CASKLGHVNTEAFF. This rearrangement joins TRBV28 to TRBJ1-1; a weak D match, TRBD1 (6 bases). The CDR3 covers 14 residues. The germline V gene encodes CDR1 MDHEN and CDR2 SYDVKM. V lost 7 bases to trimming and J lost 0 bases, with 12 bases between them.

V gene TRBV11-3 combines with J gene TRBJ2-1; 16 positions agree with TRBD2. The J segment lost 7 bases and the V segment lost 4 bases, leaving 4 bases of the junction unmatched. CDR3 length equals 16 residues. Germline V lookup: CDR1 SGHNT, CDR2 YENEEA. The DNA for the CDR3 is TGTGCCAGCAGCTCCGGGACTAGCGGGAGGGGAAATGAGCAGTTCTTC. This encodes CASSSGTSGRGNEQFF.

The chain employs TRBV5-1 and TRBJ2-7; D perhaps matches TRBD2 (6 bases). This CDR3 region has 14 residues. Trimming left V 2 bases short and J 1 base short, with 10 bases between. Germline assignment: CDR1 SGHRS and CDR2 YFSETQ. This CDR3 is CASSFSGLSYEQYF. The CDR3 coding sequence is TGCGCCAGCAGCTTCTCGGGACTTTCCTACGAGCAGTACTTC. The full variable domain, with the rest looked up from reference TRBV5-1 and TRBJ2-7, is KAGVTQTPRYLIKTRGQQVTLSCSPISGHRSVSWYQQTPGQGLQFLFEYFSETQRNKGNFPGRFSGRQFSNSRSEMNVSTLELGDSALYLCASSFSGLSYEQYFGPGTRLTVT.

This clone was counted only a few times. The rearrangement joins TRBV4-3 to TRBJ1-1, with 10 nucleotides matching TRBD1. This CDR3 spans 14 amino acids. Germline V lookup: CDR1 LGHNA, CDR2 YSLEER. The V gene end was trimmed by 2 bases and the J gene end by 4 bases; junction bases not matched to a gene: 1. DNA for the CDR3: TGCGCCAGCAGCCAATGGACAGGGGGCACTGAAGCTTTCTTT. As protein: CASSQWTGGTEAFF.

The chain has TRBV10-2 and TRBJ2-7; D unclear. Germline V gene lookup returns CDR1 WSHSY and CDR2 SAAADI. The CDR3 contains 11 residues. V was trimmed by 5 bases and J by 3 bases, leaving 5 bases between them. This chain's CDR3 is CASSNSYEQYF. The CDR3 DNA reads TGCGCCAGCAGTAACAGCTACGAGCAGTACTTC.

The chain carries TRBV7-8 and TRBJ2-1; the match to TRBD2 covers 7 bases. Trimming took 6 bases from V and 1 from J; bases not matched to a gene: 3. Germline CDR1 reads SGHVS; CDR2 reads FQNEAQ. The CDR3 has 14 residues. The CDR3 loop is CASRGGGSYNEQFF. CDR3 sequence (DNA): TGTGCCAGCAGGGGCGGGGGTTCCTACAATGAGCAGTTCTTC.

In this sample, this clone turned up once. V gene TRBV4-1 combines with J gene TRBJ2-7; TRBD2 is a possible D gene (6 bases). This CDR3 has 13 amino acids. Germline V gene lookup returns CDR1 MGHRA and CDR2 YSYEKL. Trimming stripped 5 bases from V and 1 base from J, with 9 bases between. The CDR3 sequence: CASSIAVSYEQYF. In DNA, the CDR3 is TGCGCCAGCAGCATAGCGGTTTCCTACGAGCAGTACTTC.

The rearrangement uses TRBV4-3 and TRBJ1-2; D ambiguous. The CDR3 is 14 amino acids. V was pared by 1 base and J by 4 bases, with 10 bases between. Germline V gene sequence: CDR1 LGHNA, CDR2 YSLEER. CDR3 nucleotides: TGCGCCAGCAGCCAAGGGAACTCGCGCTATGGCTACACCTTC. As protein: CASSQGNSRYGYTF.

The chain joins TRBV18 to TRBJ1-1; possible D gene TRBD1, 6 bases. Trimming took off 5 bases at V and 0 bases at J, with 19 bases between the two ends. This CDR3 comprises 17 residues. Germline CDR1 is KGHSH and CDR2 is LQKENI. CDR3 coding DNA: TGTGCCAGCTCATCAGGATGGGGGACAAACATGAACACTGAAGCTTTCTTT. This encodes CASSSGWGTNMNTEAFF.

This rearrangement joins TRBV5-4 to TRBJ1-2, with a weak D call TRBD1 (6 bases). V lost 0 bases to trimming and J lost 0 bases, with 18 bases between them. The CDR3 covers 18 residues. Germline V CDR1 and CDR2: SGHNT, YYREEE (reference sequence). The CDR3 nucleotides read TGTGCCAGCAGCTTGGCGGGGGGGGCGCTCCCCCCTAACTATGGCTACACCTTC. This codes for CASSLAGGALPPNYGYTF. Combining the CDR3 with reference TRBV5-4 and TRBJ1-2 gives the whole variable domain ETGVTQSPTHLIKTRGQQVTLRCSSQSGHNTVSWYQQALGQGPQFIFQYYREEENGRGNFPPRFSGLQFPNYSSELNVNALELDDSALYLCASSLAGGALPPNYGYTFGSGTRLTVV.

This rearrangement joins TRBV9 to TRBJ2-7; 7 nucleotides agree with TRBD2. V gave up 4 bases and J gave up 4 bases; unmatched junction bases: 2. The CDR3 contains 12 residues. The germline V gene has CDR1 SGDLS and CDR2 YYNGEE. The chain's CDR3 is CASSSSGYEQYF. The CDR3 DNA reads as TGTGCCAGCAGCTCTAGCGGTTACGAGCAGTACTTC.

V and J are TRBV27 and TRBJ1-1; D is unresolved. CDR1 is MNHEY and CDR2 is SMNVEV in the germline V gene (reference sequence). The CDR3 covers 15 residues. V was trimmed by 7 bases and J by 5 bases, leaving 20 bases between them. CDR3 residues: CASTQDVRGRTEAFF. The DNA for the CDR3 is TGTGCCAGCACCCAAGACGTTCGGGGTAGGACTGAAGCTTTCTTT.

V usage is TRBV4-1 and J usage is TRBJ2-2, with 8 bases fitting TRBD1. The V gene end was trimmed by 2 bases and the J gene end by 1 base; junction bases not matched to a gene: 3. The CDR3 runs 16 residues. Per the germline V gene, CDR1 is MGHRA and CDR2 is YSYEKL. The CDR3 sequence is CASSQKQGGNTGELFF. The CDR3 DNA is TGCGCCAGCAGCCAAAAACAGGGGGGGAACACCGGGGAGCTGTTTTTT.

This clone was observed a single time. The chain carries TRBV9 and TRBJ1-3; perhaps TRBD1 as D (5 bases). Trimming stripped 3 bases from V and 0 bases from J, with 13 bases between. CDR3 length equals 16 residues. In germline, CDR1 is SGDLS, CDR2 YYNGEE. CDR3 loop: CASSASLGDSGNTIYF. Written as DNA, the CDR3 is TGTGCCAGCAGCGCAAGCTTGGGGGACTCTGGAAACACCATATATTTT.